Included here is one T cell receptor beta chain sequence, with context. Its matching antigen is unknown. Building the TCR beta libraries relied on iRepertoire HTBI primers, and CDR3 regions underwent Arm-PCR. TCRdb used MiXCR to reprocess the multiplex PCR reads, holding one entry per CDR3 protein. The table has 400,000 to 450,000 distinct CDR3 sequences, 23% seen once. Germline CDR1 reads KGHSH; CDR2 reads LQKENI. The CDR3 runs to 14 residues. V lost 3 bases to trimming and J lost 7 bases, with 12 bases between them. Time point defined: persistent/refractory GD, antithyroid drugs over 5 years with positive TRAb. After RNA was extracted from PBMCs, the TCR library was made from it. As collected, the peripheral blood samples measured about 9.6 milliliters each and went into EDTA tubes. The data are from a study of regulatory T cells in long-lasting Graves disease. Whole-study results and caveats: Samples came from peripheral blood alone, without thyroid tissue. Persistent disease was associated with favored TRBV28 usage and with favored use of TRBJ1-2 and TRBJ2-5. Among the persistent patients, 2,500 to 3,500 public clonotypes were shared, more than the 950 to 1,000 shared among new patients.

This sample comprised peripheral blood mononuclear cells (PBMCs), obtained when the disease was refractory, from a patient treated with antithyroid drugs. V and J are TRBV18 and TRBJ2-2; D may be TRBD2 (6 bases). The TCR originated in a female donor with Graves disease. The CDR3 region has the DNA TGTGCCAGCTCACCCCCATCGGGGGTCGGGGAGCTGTTTTTT. Amino acids: CASSPPSGVGELFF.